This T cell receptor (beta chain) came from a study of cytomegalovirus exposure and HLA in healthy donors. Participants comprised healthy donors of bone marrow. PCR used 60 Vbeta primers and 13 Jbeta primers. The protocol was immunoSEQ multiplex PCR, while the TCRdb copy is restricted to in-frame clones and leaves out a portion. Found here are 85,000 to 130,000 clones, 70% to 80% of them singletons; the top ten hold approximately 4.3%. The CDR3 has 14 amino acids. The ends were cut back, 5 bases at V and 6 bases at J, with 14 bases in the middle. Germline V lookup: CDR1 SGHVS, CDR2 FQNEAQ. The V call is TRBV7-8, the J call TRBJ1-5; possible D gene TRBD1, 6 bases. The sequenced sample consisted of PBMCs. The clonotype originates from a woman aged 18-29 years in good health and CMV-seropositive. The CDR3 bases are TGTGCCAGCAGCCCGCAACAGGGTGGTCAGCCCCAGCATTTT. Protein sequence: CASSPQQGGQPQHF. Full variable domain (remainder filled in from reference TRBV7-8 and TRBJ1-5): GAGVSQSPRYKVAKRGQDVALRCDPISGHVSLFWYQQALGQGPEFLTYFQNEAQLDKSGLPSDRFFAERPEGSVSTLKIQRTQQEDSAVYLCASSPQQGGQPQHFGDGTRLSIL.